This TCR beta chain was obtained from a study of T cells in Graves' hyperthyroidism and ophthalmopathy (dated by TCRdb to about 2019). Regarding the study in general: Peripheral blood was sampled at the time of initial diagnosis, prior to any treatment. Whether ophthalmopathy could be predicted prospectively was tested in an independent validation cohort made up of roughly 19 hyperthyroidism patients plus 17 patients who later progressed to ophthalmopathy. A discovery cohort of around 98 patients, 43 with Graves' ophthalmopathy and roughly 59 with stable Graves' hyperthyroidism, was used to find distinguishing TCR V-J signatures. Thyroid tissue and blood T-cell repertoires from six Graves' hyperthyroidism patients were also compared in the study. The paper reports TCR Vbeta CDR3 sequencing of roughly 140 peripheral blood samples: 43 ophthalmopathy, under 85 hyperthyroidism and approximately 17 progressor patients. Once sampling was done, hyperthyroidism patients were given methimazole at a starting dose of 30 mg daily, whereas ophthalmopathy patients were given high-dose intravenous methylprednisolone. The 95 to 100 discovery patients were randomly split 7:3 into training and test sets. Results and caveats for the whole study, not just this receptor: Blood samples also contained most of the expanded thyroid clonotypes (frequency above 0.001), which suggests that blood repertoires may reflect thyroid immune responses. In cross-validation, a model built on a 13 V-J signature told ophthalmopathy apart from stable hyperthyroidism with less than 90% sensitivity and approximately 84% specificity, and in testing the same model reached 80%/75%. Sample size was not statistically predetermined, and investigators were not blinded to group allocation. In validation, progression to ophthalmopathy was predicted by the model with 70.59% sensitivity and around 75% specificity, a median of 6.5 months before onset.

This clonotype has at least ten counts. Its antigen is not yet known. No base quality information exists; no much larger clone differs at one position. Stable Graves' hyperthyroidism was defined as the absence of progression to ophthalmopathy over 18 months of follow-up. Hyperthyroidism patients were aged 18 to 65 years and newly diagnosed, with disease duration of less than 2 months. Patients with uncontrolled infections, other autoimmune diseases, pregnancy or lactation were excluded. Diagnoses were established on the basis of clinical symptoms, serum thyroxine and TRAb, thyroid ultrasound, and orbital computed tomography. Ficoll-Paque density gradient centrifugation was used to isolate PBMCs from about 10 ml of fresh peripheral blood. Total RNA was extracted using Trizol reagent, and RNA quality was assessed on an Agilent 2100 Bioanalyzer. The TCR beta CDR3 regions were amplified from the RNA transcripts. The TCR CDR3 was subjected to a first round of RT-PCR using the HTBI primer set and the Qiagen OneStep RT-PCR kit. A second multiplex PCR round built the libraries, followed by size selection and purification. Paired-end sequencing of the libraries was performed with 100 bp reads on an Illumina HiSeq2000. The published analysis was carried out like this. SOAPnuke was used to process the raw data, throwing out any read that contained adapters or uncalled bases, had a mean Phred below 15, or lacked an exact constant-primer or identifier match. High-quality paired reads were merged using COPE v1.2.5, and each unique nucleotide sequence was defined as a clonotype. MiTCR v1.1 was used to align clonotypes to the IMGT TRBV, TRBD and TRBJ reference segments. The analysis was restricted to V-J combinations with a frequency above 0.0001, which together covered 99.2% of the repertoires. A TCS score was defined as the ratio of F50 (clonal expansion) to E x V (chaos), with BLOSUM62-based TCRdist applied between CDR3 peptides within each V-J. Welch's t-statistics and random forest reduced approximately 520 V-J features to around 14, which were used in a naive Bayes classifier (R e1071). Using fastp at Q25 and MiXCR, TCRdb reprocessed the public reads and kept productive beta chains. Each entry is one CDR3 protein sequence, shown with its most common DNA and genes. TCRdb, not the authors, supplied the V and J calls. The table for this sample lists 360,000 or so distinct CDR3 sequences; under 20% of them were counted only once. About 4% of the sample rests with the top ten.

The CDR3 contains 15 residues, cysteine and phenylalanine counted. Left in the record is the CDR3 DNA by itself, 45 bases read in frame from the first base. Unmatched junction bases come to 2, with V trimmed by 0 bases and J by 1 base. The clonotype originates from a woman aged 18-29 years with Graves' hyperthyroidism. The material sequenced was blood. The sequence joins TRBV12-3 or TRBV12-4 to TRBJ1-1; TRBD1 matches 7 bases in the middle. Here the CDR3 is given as CASSLAPGGNTEAFF. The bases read TGTGCCAGCAGTTTAGCGCCAGGGGGGAACACTGAAGCTTTCTTT.